This entry describes one TCR beta chain. The sample belongs to a study of blood T cell repertoires in COVID-19. The overall study: Samples of COVID-19 (acute and convalescent) were obtained from the United States, Italy and Spain.

V dropped 0 bases and J dropped 7; count of bases not matched to a gene: 8. Germline V gene data show CDR1 as LGHNA and CDR2 as YNFKEQ. The CDR3 sequence is 15 residues long. Original methodology: Estimation of nucleated cell counts relied on the amplification of reference gene primers. TCRdb's table, derived via immunoSEQ multiplex PCR, lists solely in-frame clones and lacks some. V and J calls and clone size are those listed in that table; D and trimming were worked out from the DNA. There are about 76,000 clones in the sample; approximately 89% occur only once, and under 6% lies in the top ten. The TCR comes from a human donor in a cohort sampled during active COVID-19. Sample: peripheral blood. The genes are TRBV4-2 and TRBJ1-2; TRBD1 matches 7 bases. The CDR3 is CASSQEMQGGAGYTF. DNA for the CDR3: TGTGCCAGCAGCCAAGAAATGCAGGGGGGAGCTGGCTACACCTTC.